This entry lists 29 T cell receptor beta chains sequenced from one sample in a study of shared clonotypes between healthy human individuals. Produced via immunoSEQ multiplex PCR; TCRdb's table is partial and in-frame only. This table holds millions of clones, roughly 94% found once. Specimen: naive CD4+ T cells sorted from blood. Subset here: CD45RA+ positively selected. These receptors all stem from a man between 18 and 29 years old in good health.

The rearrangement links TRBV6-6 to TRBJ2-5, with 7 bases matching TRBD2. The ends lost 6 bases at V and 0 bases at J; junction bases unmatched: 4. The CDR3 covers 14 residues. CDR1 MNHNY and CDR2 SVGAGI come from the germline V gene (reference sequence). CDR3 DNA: TGTGCCAGCAGATTCGGGGGGAACCAAGAGACCCAGTACTTC. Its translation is CASRFGGNQETQYF.

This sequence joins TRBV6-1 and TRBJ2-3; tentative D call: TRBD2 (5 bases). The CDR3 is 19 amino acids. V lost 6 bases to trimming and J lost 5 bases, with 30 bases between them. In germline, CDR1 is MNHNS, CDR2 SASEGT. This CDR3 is CASREFTATISGTQDTQYF. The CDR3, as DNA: TGTGCCAGCAGGGAATTCACCGCCACGATCAGCGGTACGCAAGATACGCAGTATTTT.

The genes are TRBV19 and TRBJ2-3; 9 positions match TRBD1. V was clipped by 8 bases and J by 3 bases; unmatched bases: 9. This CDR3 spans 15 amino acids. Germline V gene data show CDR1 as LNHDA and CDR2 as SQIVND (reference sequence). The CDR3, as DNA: TGTGCCAGTTTTGGGGGACAGGGAATTACAGATACGCAGTATTTT. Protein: CASFGGQGITDTQYF.

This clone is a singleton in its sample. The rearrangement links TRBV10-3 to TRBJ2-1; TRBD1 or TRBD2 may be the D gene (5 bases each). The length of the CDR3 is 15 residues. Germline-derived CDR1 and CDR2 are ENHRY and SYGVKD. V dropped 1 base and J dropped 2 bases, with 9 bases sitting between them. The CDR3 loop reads CAISEYVGAYNEQFF. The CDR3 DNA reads TGTGCCATCAGTGAGTATGTGGGGGCCTACAATGAGCAGTTCTTC.

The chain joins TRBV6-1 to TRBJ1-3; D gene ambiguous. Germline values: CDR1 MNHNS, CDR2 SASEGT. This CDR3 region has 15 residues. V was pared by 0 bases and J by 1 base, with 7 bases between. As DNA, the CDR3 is TGTGCCAGCAGTGAAGCCATGGCATCTGGAAACACCATATATTTT. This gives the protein CASSEAMASGNTIYF.

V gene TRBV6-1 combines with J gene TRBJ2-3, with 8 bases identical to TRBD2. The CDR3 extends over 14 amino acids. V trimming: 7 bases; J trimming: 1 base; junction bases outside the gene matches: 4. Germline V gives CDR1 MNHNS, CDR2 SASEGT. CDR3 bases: TGTGCCAGCACGGAGCGGGGGCGCACAGATACGCAGTATTTT. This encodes CASTERGRTDTQYF.

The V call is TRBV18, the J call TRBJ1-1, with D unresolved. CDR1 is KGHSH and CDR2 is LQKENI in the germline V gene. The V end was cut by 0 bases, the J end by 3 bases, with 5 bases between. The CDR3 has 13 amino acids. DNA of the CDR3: TGTGCCAGCTCACCACCCCAGCACACTGAAGCTTTCTTT. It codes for CASSPPQHTEAFF.

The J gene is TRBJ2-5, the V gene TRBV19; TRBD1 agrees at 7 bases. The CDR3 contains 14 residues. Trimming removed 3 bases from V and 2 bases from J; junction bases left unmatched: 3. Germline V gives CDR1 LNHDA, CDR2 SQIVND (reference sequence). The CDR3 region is CASSIRDRQETQYF. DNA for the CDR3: TGTGCCAGTAGTATCCGGGACAGACAAGAGACCCAGTACTTC.

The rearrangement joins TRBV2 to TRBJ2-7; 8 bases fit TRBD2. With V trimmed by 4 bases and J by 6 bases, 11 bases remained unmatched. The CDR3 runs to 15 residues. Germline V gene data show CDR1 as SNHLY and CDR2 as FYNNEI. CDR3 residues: CASSAQRGTSSEQYF. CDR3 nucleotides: TGTGCCAGCAGTGCCCAGCGGGGGACCAGCTCCGAGCAGTACTTC.

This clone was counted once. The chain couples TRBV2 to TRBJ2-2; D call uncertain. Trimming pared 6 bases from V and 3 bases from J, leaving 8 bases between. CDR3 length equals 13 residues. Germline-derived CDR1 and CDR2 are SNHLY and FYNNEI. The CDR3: CASSSDHTGELFF. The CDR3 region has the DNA TGTGCCAGCAGCTCGGACCACACCGGGGAGCTGTTTTTT.

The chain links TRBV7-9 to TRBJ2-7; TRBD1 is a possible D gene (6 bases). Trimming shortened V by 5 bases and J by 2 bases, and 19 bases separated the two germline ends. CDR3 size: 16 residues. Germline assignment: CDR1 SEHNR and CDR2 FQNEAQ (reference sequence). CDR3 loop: CASSRPGQFLTYEQYF. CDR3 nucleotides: TGTGCCAGCAGCCGCCCAGGACAGTTTCTTACCTACGAGCAGTACTTC.

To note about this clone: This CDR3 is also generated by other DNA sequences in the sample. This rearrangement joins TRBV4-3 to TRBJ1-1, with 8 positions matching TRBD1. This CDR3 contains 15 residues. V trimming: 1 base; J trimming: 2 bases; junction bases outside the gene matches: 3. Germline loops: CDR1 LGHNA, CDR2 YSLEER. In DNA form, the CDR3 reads TGCGCCAGCAGCCAAGGGACAGGGTTAAACACTGAAGCTTTCTTT. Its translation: CASSQGTGLNTEAFF.

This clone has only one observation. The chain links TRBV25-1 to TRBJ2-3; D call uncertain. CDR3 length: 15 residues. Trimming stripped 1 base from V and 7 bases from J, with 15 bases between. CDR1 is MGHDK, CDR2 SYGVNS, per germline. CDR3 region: CASSELTETGYTQYF. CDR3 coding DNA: TGTGCCAGCAGTGAATTAACGGAAACTGGGTATACGCAGTATTTT.

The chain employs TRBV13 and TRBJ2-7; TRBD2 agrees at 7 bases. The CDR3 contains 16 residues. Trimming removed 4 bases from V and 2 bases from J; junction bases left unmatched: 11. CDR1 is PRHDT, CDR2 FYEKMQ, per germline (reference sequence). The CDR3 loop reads CASSSVLAGVTYEQYF. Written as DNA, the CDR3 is TGTGCCAGCAGCTCCGTCCTGGCGGGAGTGACCTACGAGCAGTACTTC.

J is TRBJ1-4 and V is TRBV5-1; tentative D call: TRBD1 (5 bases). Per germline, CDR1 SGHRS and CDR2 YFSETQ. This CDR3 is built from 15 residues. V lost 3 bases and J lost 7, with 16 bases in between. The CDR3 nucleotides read TGCGCCAGCAGCTGGGACTTCCGCGGGGGTGAAAAACTGTTTTTT. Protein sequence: CASSWDFRGGEKLFF.

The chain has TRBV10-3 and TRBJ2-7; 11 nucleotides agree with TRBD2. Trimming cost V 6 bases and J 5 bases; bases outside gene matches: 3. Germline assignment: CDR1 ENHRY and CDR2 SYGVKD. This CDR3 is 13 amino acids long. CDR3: CAIRLAGVNEQYF. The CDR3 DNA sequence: TGTGCCATCAGACTAGCGGGAGTAAACGAGCAGTACTTC.

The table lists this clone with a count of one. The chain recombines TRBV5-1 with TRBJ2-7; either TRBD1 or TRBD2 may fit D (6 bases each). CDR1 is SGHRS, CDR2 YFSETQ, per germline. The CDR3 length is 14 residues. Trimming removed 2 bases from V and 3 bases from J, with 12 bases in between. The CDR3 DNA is TGCGCCAGCAGCTTTGAGGGGGGCCGCTACGAGCAGTACTTC. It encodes CASSFEGGRYEQYF.

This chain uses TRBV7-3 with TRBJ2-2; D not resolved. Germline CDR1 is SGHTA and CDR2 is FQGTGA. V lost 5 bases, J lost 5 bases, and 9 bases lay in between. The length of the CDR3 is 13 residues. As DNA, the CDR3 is TGTGCCAGCAGCCGTCAGATGACCGGGGAGCTGTTTTTT. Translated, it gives CASSRQMTGELFF.

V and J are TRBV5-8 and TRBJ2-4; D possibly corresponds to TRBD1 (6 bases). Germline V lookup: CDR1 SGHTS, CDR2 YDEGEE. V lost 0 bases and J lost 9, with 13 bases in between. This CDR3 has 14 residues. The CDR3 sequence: CASSLGLGAGIQYF. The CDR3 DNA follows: TGTGCCAGCAGCTTGGGGCTGGGGGCGGGCATTCAGTACTTC.

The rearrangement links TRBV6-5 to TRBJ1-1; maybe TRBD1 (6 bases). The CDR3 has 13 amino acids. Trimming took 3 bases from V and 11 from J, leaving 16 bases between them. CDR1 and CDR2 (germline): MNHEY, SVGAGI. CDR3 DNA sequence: TGTGCCAGCAGTTATCTTTTAGGGGGAGCTGCTTTCTTT. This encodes CASSYLLGGAAFF.

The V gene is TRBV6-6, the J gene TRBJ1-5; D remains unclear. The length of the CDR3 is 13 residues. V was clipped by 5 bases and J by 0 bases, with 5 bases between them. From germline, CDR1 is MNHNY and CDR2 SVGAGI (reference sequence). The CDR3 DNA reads TGTGCCAGCAGTGACGGTAGCAATCAGCCCCAGCATTTT. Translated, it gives CASSDGSNQPQHF.

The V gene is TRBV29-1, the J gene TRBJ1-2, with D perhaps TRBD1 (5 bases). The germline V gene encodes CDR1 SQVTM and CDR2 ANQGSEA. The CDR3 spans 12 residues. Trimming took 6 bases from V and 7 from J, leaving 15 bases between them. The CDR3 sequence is CSVRAFRAGYTF. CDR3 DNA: TGCAGCGTAAGAGCCTTCAGGGCTGGCTACACCTTC. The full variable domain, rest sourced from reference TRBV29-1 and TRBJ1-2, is SAVISQKPSRDICQRGTSLTIQCQVDSQVTMMFWYRQQPGQSLTLIATANQGSEATYESGFVIDKFPISRPNLTFSTLTVSNMSPEDSSIYLCSVRAFRAGYTFGSGTRLTVV.

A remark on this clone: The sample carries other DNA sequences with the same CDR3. The CDR3 nucleotides read TGTGCCAGCAGCTTAGGGTTCGGCGAGACCCAGTACTTC. As protein: CASSLGFGETQYF. V gene TRBV7-2 combines with J gene TRBJ2-5; D gene unclear. The CDR3 loop spans 13 amino acids. Trimming left V 1 base short and J 5 bases short, with 8 bases between. Germline CDR1 reads SGHTA; CDR2 reads FQGNSA.

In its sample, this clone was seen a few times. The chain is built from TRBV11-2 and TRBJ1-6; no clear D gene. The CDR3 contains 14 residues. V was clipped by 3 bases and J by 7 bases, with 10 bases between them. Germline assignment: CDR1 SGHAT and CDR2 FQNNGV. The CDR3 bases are TGTGCCAGCAGCTTGGGGAGGCCCAATTCACCCCTCCACTTT. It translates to CASSLGRPNSPLHF.

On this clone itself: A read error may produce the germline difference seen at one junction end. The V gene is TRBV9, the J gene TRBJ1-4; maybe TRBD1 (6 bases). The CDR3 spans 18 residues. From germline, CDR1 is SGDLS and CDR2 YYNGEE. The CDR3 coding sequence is TGTGCCAGCAGCGTAGCTCACCCCGGGGGGGCGACTAAGGAAAAACTGTTTTTT. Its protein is CASSVAHPGGATKEKLFF.

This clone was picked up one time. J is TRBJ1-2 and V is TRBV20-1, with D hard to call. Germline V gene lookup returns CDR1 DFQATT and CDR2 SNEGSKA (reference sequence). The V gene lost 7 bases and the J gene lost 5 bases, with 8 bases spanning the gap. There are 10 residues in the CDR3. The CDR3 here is CSVGQYGYTF. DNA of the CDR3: TGCAGTGTCGGCCAGTATGGCTACACCTTC.

DNA of the CDR3: TGTGCCAGCAGTTTATCGTACAGGAGCAATCAGCCCCAGCATTTT. It specifies CASSLSYRSNQPQHF. The chain employs TRBV28 and TRBJ1-5; D perhaps matches TRBD1 (5 bases). The CDR3 extends over 15 amino acids. Trimming took off 1 base at V and 1 base at J, with 8 bases between the two ends. Germline-derived CDR1 and CDR2 are MDHEN and SYDVKM. Variable domain in full (rest from reference TRBV28 and TRBJ1-5): DVKVTQSSRYLVKRTGEKVFLECVQDMDHENMFWYRQDPGLGLRLIYFSYDVKMKEKGDIPEGYSVSREKKERFSLILESASTNQTSMYLCASSLSYRSNQPQHFGDGTRLSIL.

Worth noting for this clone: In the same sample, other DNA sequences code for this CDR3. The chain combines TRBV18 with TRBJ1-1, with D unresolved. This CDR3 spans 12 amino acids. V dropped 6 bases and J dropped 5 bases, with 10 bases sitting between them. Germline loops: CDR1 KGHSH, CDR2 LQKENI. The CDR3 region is CASSPAGTEAFF. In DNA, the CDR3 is TGTGCCAGCTCGCCGGCCGGGACTGAAGCTTTCTTT.

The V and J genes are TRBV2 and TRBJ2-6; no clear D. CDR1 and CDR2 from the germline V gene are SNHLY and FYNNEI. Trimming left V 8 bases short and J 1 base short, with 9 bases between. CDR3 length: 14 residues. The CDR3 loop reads CASGSESGANVLTF. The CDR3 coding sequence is TGTGCCAGCGGGTCCGAGTCTGGGGCCAACGTCCTGACTTTC.